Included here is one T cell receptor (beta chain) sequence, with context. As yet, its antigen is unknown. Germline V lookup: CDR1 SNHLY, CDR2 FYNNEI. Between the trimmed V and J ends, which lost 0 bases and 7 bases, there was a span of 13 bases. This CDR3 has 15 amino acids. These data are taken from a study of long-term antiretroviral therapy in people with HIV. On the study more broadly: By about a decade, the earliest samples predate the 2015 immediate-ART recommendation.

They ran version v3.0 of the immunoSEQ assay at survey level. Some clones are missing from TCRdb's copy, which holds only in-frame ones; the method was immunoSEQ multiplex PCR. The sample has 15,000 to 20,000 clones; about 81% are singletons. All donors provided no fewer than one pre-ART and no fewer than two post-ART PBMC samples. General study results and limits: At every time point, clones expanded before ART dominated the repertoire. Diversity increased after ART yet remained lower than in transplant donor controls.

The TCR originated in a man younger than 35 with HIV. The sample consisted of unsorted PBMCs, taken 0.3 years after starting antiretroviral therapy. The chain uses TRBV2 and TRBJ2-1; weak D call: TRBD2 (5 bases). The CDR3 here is CASSEALTGGNEQFF. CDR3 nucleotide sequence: TGTGCCAGCAGTGAAGCGCTAACGGGCGGGAATGAGCAGTTCTTC.